This T cell receptor beta chain was found in a study of beta chain features in type 1 diabetes. Study-level background: Cell yields, age and gender were similar between patients and healthy donors.

Purity of each sorted population was above 98%. This clone was seen more than once but under ten times. Its antigen is not identified. Every bit of the isolated RNA underwent reverse transcription, so sequencing read expressed TCRB transcripts. TCRdb keeps only in-frame clones here, not all; method: immunoSEQ multiplex PCR. The sample consists of 300,000 to 350,000 clones, around 9% of them appearing once. Trimming stripped 2 bases from V and 4 bases from J, with 7 bases between. The CDR3 length is 13 residues. CDR1 and CDR2 (germline): SGHTA, FQGNSA. Study results and limitations: Patients' naive, central memory and Treg TCRB repertoires seemed closer to one another than those of healthy donors. When Type 1 diabetes patients were examined, their TCRB CDR3s proved moderately but significantly shorter in all four CD4+ subsets. PCR might preferentially amplify shorter templates, equally in patients and controls.

Sequenced: central memory CD4+ T cells from blood. This chain connects TRBV7-2 to TRBJ2-3; D remains unclear. The TCR was taken from a man aged 25 to 40 with type 1 diabetes. DNA for the CDR3: TGTGCCAGCAGCTTAATCCCCGCAGATACGCAGTATTTT. As protein: CASSLIPADTQYF.